This TCR beta chain was obtained from a study of T-cell memory formation after mild COVID-19. Findings of the study overall: The study detected some responding clones in pre-infection memory, suggesting cross-reactive memory joined.

TCRdb called the 5' RACE reads again in MiXCR, with one record for every CDR3 protein. The table lists a few hundred thousand distinct CDR3 sequences, 10% of them singletons. This clonotype appeared many times. As yet, its antigen is unknown. Per the germline V gene, CDR1 is DFQATT and CDR2 is SNEGSKA (reference sequence). V was clipped by 5 bases and J by 0 bases, with 13 bases between them. This CDR3 has 14 amino acids. The gene calls are TRBV20-1 and TRBJ1-1; no clear D gene. The source material was PBMCs or a T cell subset sorted from them (not recorded which). The clonotype was recovered from a man between 18 and 29 years old who had mild COVID-19 (a few samples of this study predate the infection). Cell type and time point are not known. For the CDR3, the DNA is TGCAGTGCTCCCCTGACGGGATTGAACACTGAAGCTTTCTTT. Translating it yields CSAPLTGLNTEAFF.